The present T cell receptor (beta chain) was sequenced within a study of T cell responses to AZD1222 COVID-19 vaccine. Study-wide points: Donors were mostly white British, more females; clonal diversity possibly underestimated.

Clones were sequenced by immunoSEQ multiplex PCR, and TCRdb holds only the in-frame ones, with some missing. The table lists roughly 120,000 clones, about 86% of them singletons. Germline V gives CDR1 SGHVS, CDR2 FQNEAQ. CDR3 length equals 16 residues. V lost 4 bases to trimming and J lost 3 bases; unmatched junction nucleotides: 4. Comment on this clone: What it binds is not known.

The source is an adult in good health. The chain employs TRBV7-8 and TRBJ2-2; 11 nucleotides line up with TRBD2. The specimen was peripheral blood, collected on day 0 of AZD1222 vaccination. CDR3 coding DNA: TGTGCCAGCAGCTCCGGACTAGCGGGTTACACCGGGGAGCTGTTTTTT. It codes for CASSSGLAGYTGELFF.